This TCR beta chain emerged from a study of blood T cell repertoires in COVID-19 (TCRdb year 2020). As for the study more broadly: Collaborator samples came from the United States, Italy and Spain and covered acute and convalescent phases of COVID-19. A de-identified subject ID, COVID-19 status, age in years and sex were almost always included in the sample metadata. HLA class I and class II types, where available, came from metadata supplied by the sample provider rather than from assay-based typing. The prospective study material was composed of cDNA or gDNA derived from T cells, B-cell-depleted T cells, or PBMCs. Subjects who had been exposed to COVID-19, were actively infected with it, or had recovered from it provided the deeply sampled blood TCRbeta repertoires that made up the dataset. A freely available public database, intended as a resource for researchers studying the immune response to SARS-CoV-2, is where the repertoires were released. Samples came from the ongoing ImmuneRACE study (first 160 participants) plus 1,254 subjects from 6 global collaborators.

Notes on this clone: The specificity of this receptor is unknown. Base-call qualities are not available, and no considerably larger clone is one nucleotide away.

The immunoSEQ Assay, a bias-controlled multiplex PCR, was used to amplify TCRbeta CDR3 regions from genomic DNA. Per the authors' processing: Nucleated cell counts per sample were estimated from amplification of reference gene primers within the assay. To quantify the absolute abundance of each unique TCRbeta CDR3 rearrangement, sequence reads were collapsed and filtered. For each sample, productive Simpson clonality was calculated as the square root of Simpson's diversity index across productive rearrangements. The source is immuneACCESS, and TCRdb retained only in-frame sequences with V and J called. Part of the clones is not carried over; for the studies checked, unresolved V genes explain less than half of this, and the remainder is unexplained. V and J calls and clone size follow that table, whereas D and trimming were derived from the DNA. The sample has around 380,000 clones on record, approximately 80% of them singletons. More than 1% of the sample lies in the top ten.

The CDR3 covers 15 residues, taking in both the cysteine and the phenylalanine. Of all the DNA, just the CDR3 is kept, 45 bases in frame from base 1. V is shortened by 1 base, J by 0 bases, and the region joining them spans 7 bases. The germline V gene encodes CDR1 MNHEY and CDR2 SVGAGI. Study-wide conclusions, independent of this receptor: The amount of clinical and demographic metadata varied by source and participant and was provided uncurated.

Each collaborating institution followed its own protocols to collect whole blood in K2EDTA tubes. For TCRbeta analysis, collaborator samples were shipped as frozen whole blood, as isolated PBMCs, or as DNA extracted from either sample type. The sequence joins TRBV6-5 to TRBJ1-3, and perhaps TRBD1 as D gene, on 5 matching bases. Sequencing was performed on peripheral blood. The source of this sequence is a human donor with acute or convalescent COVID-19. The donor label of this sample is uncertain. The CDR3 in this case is CASSYLGPSGNTIYF. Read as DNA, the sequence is TGTGCCAGCAGTTACTTGGGGCCCTCTGGAAACACCATATATTTT.